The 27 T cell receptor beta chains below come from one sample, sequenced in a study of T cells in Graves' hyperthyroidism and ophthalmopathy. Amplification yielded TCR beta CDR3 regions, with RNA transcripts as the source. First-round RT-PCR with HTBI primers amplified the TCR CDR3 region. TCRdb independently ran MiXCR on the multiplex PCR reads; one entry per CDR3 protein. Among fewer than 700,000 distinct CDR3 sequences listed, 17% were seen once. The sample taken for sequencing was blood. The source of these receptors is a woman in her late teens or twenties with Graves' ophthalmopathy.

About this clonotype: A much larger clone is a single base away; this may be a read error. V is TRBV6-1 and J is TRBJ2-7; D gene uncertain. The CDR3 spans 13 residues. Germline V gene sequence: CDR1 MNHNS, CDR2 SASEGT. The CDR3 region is CVSSPSGITEQYF. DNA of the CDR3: TGTGTCAGCAGTCCGAGTGGGATCACCGAGCAGTACTTC.

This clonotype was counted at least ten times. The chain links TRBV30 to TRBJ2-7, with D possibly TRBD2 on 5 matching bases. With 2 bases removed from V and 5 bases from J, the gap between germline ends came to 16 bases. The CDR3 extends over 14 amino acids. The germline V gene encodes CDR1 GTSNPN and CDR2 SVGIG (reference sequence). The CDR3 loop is CAWSLDSGYHEQYF. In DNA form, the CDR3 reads TGTGCCTGGAGTTTGGATTCGGGGTATCACGAGCAGTACTTC.

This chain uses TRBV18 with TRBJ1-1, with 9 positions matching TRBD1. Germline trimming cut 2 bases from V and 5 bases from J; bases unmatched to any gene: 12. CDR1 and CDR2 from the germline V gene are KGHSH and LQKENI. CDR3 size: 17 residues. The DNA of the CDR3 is TGTGCCAGCTCACCAACAGGGGGCTTAATATGGAGGACTGAAGCTTTCTTT. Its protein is CASSPTGGLIWRTEAFF. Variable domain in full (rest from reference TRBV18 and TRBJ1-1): NAGVMQNPRHLVRRRGQEARLRCSPMKGHSHVYWYRQLPEEGLKFMVYLQKENIIDESGMPKERFSAEFPKEGPSILRIQQVVRGDSAAYFCASSPTGGLIWRTEAFFGQGTRLTVV.

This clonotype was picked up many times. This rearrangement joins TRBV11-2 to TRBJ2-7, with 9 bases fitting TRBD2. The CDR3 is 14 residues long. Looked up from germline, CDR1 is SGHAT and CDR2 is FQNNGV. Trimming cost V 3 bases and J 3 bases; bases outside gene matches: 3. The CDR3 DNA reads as TGTGCCAGCAGCTTGGCGGGGGGGAACTACGAGCAGTACTTC. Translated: CASSLAGGNYEQYF.

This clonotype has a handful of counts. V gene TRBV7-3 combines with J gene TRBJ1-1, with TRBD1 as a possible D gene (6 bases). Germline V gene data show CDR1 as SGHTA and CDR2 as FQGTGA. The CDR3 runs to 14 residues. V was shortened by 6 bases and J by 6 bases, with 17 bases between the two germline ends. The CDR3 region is CASRPGAQFSEAFF. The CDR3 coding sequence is TGTGCCAGCAGGCCAGGGGCCCAGTTCTCTGAAGCTTTCTTT.

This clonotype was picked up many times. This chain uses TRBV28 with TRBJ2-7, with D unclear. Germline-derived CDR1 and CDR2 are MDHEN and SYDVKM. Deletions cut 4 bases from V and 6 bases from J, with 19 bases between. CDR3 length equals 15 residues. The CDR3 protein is CASSSALPFTGEQYF. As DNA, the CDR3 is TGTGCCAGCAGTTCCGCGCTCCCCTTTACCGGCGAGCAGTACTTC.

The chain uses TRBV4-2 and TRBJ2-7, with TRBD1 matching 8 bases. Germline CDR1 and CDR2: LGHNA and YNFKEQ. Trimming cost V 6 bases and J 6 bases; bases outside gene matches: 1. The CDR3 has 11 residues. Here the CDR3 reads CASSQGAEQYF. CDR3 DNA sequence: TGTGCCAGCAGTCAGGGGGCCGAGCAGTACTTC.

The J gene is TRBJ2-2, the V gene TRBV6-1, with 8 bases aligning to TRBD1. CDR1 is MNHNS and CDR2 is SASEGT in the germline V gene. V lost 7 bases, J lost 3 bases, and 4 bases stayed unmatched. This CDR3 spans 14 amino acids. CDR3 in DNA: TGTGCCAGCACCCAGGGGGCAGACACCGGGGAGCTGTTTTTT. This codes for CASTQGADTGELFF.

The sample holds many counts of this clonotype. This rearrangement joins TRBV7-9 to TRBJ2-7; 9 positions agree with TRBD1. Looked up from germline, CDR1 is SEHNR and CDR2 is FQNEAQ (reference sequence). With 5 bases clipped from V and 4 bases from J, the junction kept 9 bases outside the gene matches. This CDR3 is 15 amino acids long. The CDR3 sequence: CASSTEQGAIYEQYF. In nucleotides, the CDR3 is TGTGCCAGCAGCACCGAACAGGGGGCTATATACGAGCAGTACTTC.

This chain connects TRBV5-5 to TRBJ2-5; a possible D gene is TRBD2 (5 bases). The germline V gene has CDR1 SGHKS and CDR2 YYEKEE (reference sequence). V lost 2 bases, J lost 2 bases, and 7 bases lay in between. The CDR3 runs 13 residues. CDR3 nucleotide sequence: TGTGCCAGCAGCTTCGGGGTTCAAGAGACCCAGTACTTC. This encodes CASSFGVQETQYF. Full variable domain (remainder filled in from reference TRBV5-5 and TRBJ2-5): DAGVTQSPTHLIKTRGQQVTLRCSPISGHKSVSWYQQVLGQGPQFIFQYYEKEERGRGNFPDRFSARQFPNYSSELNVNALLLGDSALYLCASSFGVQETQYFGPGTRLLVL.

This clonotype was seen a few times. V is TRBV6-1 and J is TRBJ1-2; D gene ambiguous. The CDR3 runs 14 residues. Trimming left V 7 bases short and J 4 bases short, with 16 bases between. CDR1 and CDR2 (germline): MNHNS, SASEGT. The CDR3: CASTPKAQIYGYTF. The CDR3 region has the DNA TGTGCCAGCACCCCAAAGGCACAAATCTATGGCTACACCTTC.

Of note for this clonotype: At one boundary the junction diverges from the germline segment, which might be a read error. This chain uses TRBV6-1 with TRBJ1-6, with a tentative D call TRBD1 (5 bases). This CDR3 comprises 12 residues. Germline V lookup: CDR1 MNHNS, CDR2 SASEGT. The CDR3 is CASREGASPLHF. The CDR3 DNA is TGTGCCAGCAGGGAAGGGGCTTCACCCCTCCACTTT.

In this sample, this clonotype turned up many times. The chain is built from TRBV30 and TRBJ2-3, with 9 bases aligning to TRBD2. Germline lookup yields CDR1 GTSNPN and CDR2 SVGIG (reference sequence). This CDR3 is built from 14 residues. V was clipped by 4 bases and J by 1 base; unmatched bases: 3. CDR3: CAWTRLAGTDTQYF. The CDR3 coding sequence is TGTGCCTGGACCCGACTAGCGGGCACAGATACGCAGTATTTT.

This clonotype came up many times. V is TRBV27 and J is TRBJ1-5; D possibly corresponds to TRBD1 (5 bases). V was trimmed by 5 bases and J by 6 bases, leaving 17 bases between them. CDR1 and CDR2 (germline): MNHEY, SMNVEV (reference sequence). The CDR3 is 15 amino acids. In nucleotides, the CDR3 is TGTGCCAGCAGTCCCCTGGGGGAGGGGAGTCAGCCCCAGCATTTT. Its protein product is CASSPLGEGSQPQHF.

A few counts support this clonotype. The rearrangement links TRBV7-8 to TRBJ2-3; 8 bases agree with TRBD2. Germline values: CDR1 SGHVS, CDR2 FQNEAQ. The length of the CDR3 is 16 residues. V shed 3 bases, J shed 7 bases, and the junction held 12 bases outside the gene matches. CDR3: CASSLRGGRTSYTQYF. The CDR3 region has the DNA TGTGCCAGCAGCTTGCGCGGGGGGCGCACCTCATATACGCAGTATTTT.

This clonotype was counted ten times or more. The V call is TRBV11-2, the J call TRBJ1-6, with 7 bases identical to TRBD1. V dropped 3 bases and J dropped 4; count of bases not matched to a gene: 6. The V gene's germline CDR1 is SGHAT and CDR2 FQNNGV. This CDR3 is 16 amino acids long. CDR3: CASSFIPGQYNSPLHF. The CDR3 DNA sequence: TGTGCCAGCAGCTTCATACCGGGACAGTATAATTCACCCCTCCACTTT. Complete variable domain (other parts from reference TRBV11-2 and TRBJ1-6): EAGVAQSPRYKIIEKRQSVAFWCNPISGHATLYWYQQILGQGPKLLIQFQNNGVVDDSQLPKDRFSAERLKGVDSTLKIQPAKLEDSAVYLCASSFIPGQYNSPLHFGNGTRLTVT.

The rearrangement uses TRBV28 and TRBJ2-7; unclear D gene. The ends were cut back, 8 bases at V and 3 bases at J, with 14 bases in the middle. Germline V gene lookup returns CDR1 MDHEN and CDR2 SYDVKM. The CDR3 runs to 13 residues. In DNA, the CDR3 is TGTGCCAGCGGCAGTCGCTCGAACTACGAGCAGTACTTC. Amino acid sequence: CASGSRSNYEQYF.

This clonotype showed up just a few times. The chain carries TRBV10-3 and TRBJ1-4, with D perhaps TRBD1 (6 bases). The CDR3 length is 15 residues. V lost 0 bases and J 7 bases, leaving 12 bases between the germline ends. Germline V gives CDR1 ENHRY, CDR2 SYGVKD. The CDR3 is CAISESRGAGEKLFF. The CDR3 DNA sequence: TGTGCCATCAGTGAGTCCAGGGGCGCCGGTGAAAAACTGTTTTTT.

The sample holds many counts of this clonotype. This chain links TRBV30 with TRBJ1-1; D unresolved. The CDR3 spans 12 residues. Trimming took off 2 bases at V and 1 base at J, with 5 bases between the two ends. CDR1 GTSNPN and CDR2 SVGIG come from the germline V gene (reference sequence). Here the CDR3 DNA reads TGTGCCTGGAGTTGGGGGAACACTGAAGCTTTCTTT. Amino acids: CAWSWGNTEAFF.

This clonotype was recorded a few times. The CDR3 here is CASSHRTGVGANEKLFF. The CDR3 DNA reads as TGCGCCAGCAGCCACCGGACAGGGGTGGGAGCTAATGAAAAACTGTTTTTT. The chain couples TRBV4-1 to TRBJ1-4, with 9 bases that match TRBD1. The CDR3 covers 17 residues. Germline V CDR1 and CDR2: MGHRA, YSYEKL. V dropped 3 bases and J dropped 3; count of bases not matched to a gene: 8.

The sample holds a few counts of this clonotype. The CDR3 DNA follows: TGTGCCATCAGCCCGACAGGGCCTAATCAGCCCCAGCATTTT. Translating gives CAISPTGPNQPQHF. The chain has TRBV10-3 and TRBJ1-5; the match to TRBD1 covers 7 bases. Looked up from germline, CDR1 is ENHRY and CDR2 is SYGVKD. The V segment lost 6 bases and the J segment 4 bases; nucleotides outside the gene matches: 6. The CDR3 has 14 amino acids.

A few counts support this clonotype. CDR3 region: CASQLLLGLGEAFF. The CDR3, as DNA: TGTGCCAGCCAGTTACTTCTCGGGTTGGGTGAAGCTTTCTTT. The gene calls are TRBV6-6 and TRBJ1-1; D gene unclear. Per the germline V gene, CDR1 is MNHNY and CDR2 is SVGAGI (reference sequence). Trimming shortened V by 8 bases and J by 7 bases, and 20 bases separated the two germline ends. This CDR3 has 14 amino acids.

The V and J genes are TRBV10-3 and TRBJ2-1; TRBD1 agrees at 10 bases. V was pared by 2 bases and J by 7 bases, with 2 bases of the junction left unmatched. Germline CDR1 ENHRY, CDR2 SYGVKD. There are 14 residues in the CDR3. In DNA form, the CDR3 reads TGTGCCATCAGTGAGCCGGGACAGGGGAATGAGCAGTTCTTC. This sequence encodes CAISEPGQGNEQFF.

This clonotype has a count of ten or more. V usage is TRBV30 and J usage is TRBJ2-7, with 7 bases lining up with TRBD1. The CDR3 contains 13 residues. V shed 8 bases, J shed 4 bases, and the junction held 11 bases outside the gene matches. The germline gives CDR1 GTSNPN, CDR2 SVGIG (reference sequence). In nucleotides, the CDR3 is TGTGCCGGCCAAGACAGGGTACAGTACGAGCAGTACTTC. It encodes CAGQDRVQYEQYF. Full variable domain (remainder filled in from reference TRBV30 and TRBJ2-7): SQTIHQWPATLVQPVGSPLSLECTVEGTSNPNLYWYRQAAGRGLQLLFYSVGIGQISSEVPQNLSASRPQDRQFILSSKKLLLSDSGFYLCAGQDRVQYEQYFGPGTRLTVT.

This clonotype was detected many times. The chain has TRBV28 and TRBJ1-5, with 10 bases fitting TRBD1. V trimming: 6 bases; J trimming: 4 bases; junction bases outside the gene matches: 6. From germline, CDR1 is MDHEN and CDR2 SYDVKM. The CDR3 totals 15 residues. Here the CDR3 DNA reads TGTGCCAGCAGATCCGGGACAGGGGTGAATCAGCCCCAGCATTTT. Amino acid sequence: CASRSGTGVNQPQHF. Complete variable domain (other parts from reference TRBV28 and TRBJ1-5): DVKVTQSSRYLVKRTGEKVFLECVQDMDHENMFWYRQDPGLGLRLIYFSYDVKMKEKGDIPEGYSVSREKKERFSLILESASTNQTSMYLCASRSGTGVNQPQHFGDGTRLSIL.

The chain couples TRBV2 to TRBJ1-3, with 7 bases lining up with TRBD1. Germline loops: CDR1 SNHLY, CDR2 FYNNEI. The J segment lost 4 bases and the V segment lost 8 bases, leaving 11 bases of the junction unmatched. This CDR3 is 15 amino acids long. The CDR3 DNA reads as TGTGCCAGCGTAGCCTGGACAGGCCAGGGAAACACCATATATTTT. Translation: CASVAWTGQGNTIYF. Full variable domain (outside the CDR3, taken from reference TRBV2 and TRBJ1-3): EPEVTQTPSHQVTQMGQEVILRCVPISNHLYFYWYRQILGQKVEFLVSFYNNEISEKSEIFDDQFSVERPDGSNFTLKIRSTKLEDSAMYFCASVAWTGQGNTIYFGEGSWLTVV.

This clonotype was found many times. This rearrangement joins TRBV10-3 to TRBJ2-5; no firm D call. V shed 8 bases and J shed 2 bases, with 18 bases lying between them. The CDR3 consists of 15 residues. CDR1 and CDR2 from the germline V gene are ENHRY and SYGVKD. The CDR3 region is CAIVLSPKCQETQYF. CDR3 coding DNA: TGTGCCATCGTCTTATCCCCTAAATGTCAAGAGACCCAGTACTTC.